A single sample gave rise to the 9 T cell receptor beta chains below, sequenced in a study of tumor-infiltrating lymphocytes in oesophageal squamous cell carcinoma. MiXCR, applied by TCRdb to the PCR reads, yields one record per CDR3 protein. The sample includes approximately 12,000 distinct CDR3 sequences, 50% to 65% of them seen just once. The specimen sequenced was esophageal tumor tissue. The receptors come from a male donor with esophageal squamous cell carcinoma.

This clonotype was detected only a few times. The chain links TRBV7-9 to TRBJ2-1; possible D gene TRBD1, 5 bases. The CDR3 contains 15 residues. Germline CDR1 reads SEHNR; CDR2 reads FQNEAQ (reference sequence). Trimming took 0 bases from V and 3 from J, leaving 9 bases between them. The CDR3 DNA reads TGTGCCAGCAGCTTAGCAGGGGCCAACTACAATGAGCAGTTCTTC. Its translation is CASSLAGANYNEQFF.

This clonotype was counted many times. The rearrangement links TRBV27 to TRBJ1-1; D might be TRBD1 (6 bases). V gave up 2 bases and J gave up 11 bases, with 15 bases separating them. Germline V gene lookup returns CDR1 MNHEY and CDR2 SMNVEV (reference sequence). This CDR3 is built from 13 residues. The CDR3 DNA is TGTGCCAGCAGTTTAAATTGGGGGCAAGCTGCTTTCTTT. Amino acids: CASSLNWGQAAFF.

The chain carries TRBV11-2 and TRBJ2-7; no firm D call. The V gene's germline CDR1 is SGHAT and CDR2 FQNNGV. Trimming stripped 0 bases from V and 6 bases from J, with 9 bases between. This CDR3 is built from 13 residues. The CDR3 nucleotides read TGTGCCAGCAGCTTAGACGGTGGGCGCGAGCAGTACTTC. As protein: CASSLDGGREQYF.

V and J are TRBV11-2 and TRBJ2-3; 10 bases map to TRBD2. Germline V lookup: CDR1 SGHAT, CDR2 FQNNGV. After removal of 3 bases from V and 12 bases from J, the junction contained 12 bases not matched to a gene. The CDR3 is 15 amino acids. As DNA, the CDR3 is TGTGCCAGCAGCTTGTGGCTAGCGGGAGAAGAGACCCAGTATTTT. It encodes CASSLWLAGEETQYF.

With regard to this clonotype: Germline and junction disagree at one end, which may indicate a read error. The rearrangement joins TRBV10-2 to TRBJ2-1, with 7 bases matching TRBD1. Germline CDR1 and CDR2: WSHSY and SAAADI. The CDR3 consists of 12 residues. DNA of the CDR3: TGCGCCAGTCGACAGGGAAACTCACCCCTCCACTTC. Translated: CASRQGNSPLHF.

V and J are TRBV10-1 and TRBJ2-1, with D possibly TRBD2 on 6 matching bases. The V end was cut by 6 bases, the J end by 1 base, with 10 bases between. Germline CDR1 WNHNN, CDR2 SYGVQD (reference sequence). The CDR3 covers 14 residues. The CDR3, as DNA: TGCGCCAGCAGCGGGAGCATATCCTACAATGAGCAGTTCTTC. Amino acid sequence: CASSGSISYNEQFF.

This clonotype was counted a single time. This chain joins TRBV28 and TRBJ2-7; D unclear. The CDR3 length is 13 residues. V was cut by 1 base and J by 0 bases, with 4 bases left in between. Per the germline V gene, CDR1 is MDHEN and CDR2 is SYDVKM. The CDR3 loop is CASSLYPSYEQYF. CDR3 nucleotide sequence: TGTGCCAGCAGTTTATACCCCTCCTACGAGCAGTACTTC.

This rearrangement joins TRBV7-6 to TRBJ2-4; TRBD2 matches 7 bases. The closer fit of TRBJ2-7 to the DNA end suggests the J call may be wrong. The CDR3 runs 13 residues. From germline, CDR1 is SGHVS and CDR2 FNYEAQ. For the CDR3, the DNA is TGTGCCAGCAGCCGTCGGGACTACTACGAGCAGTACTTC. Its translation: CASSRRDYYEQYF.

Within the sample, this clonotype is medium-sized. CDR3 coding DNA: TGTGCCAGCAGTTTGGACAGTTTCTGGGAGACCCAGTACTTC. Translated: CASSLDSFWETQYF. This chain links TRBV28 with TRBJ2-5; maybe TRBD1 (6 bases). The CDR3 has 14 amino acids. CDR1 MDHEN and CDR2 SYDVKM come from the germline V gene. Trimming left V 3 bases short and J 5 bases short, with 13 bases between.